These T cell receptor beta chains were read from a single sample in a study of OX40 agonist ivuxolimab in advanced cancers. The data were produced by immunoSEQ multiplex PCR, yet TCRdb's version contains in-frame clones alone and is incomplete. Of 9,000 to 13,000 clones listed, around 80% are singletons. The material was CD4+ or CD8+ T cells sorted from blood, obtained in a trial of the OX40 agonist ivuxolimab. The receptors were gathered from an adult with an advanced solid tumor such as melanoma, head and neck, liver or kidney cancer. Both conserved end residues are part of each CDR3.

V	J	CDR3
TRBV5-4	TRBJ2-1	CASSSLGAGGPGNEQFF
TRBV9	TRBJ1-2	CASSVSHNYGYTF
TRBV7-9	TRBJ2-2	CASSSGLAGFTGELFF
TRBV7-9	TRBJ1-2	CASSLISSINYGYTF
TRBV7-2	TRBJ2-7	CASSWRGGYYEQYF
TRBV7-9	TRBJ1-2	CASSFPIEVNSGYTF
TRBV5-5	TRBJ2-7	CASSLGLAGGSYEQYF
TRBV11-2	TRBJ1-5	CASSQPSPTRGSNQPQHF
TRBV29-1	TRBJ1-1	CSVERAGEAFF
TRBV10-3	TRBJ2-2	CAISDPDRTGELFF
TRBV9	TRBJ2-1	CASSVGTGIGEQFF
TRBV9	TRBJ2-7	CASSRSLDRVYEQYF
TRBV7-6	TRBJ2-7	CASSSGFQEQYF
TRBV12-5	TRBJ2-7	CASGFWRDEQYF
TRBV6-5	TRBJ1-5	CASRRQGGSNQPQHF
TRBV5-4	TRBJ2-3	CASSPTSGSSDTQYF
TRBV7-9	TRBJ2-2	CASSYERAGGPTGELFF
TRBV7-9	TRBJ2-7	CASAGTLREGYEQYF
TRBV5-8	TRBJ2-7	CASSWTSGGAQEQYF
TRBV7-7	TRBJ2-1	CASSERGGASNEQFF
TRBV5-6	TRBJ2-7	CASSLVAGEQYF
TRBV7-8	TRBJ2-5	CASRKAGQETQYF
TRBV7-9	TRBJ2-2	CATEAGELFF
TRBV9	TRBJ2-4	CAHLTGRIQYF
TRBV7-9	TRBJ1-1	CASTPSLGNTEAFF
TRBV5-6	TRBJ1-4	CASSSERDTNEKLFF
TRBV15	TRBJ1-5	CATSRDWASGNQPQHF
TRBV29-1	TRBJ2-7	CSVWTGEQYF
TRBV7-3	TRBJ2-1	CASSLTGTSGPYNEQFF
TRBV10-3	TRBJ2-7	CAISESIGERGTGVHEQYF
TRBV27	TRBJ1-1	CASSQPGTEAFF
TRBV7-6	TRBJ2-5	CASSPPGPLQETQYF
TRBV19	TRBJ2-1	CASSLTGDHNEQFF
TRBV27	TRBJ2-1	CASSLAQPYNEQFF
TRBV15	TRBJ2-7	CATSGERDEQYF
TRBV7-3	TRBJ2-1	CASSYGLDSYNEQFF
TRBV6-5	TRBJ1-1	CASSYSMTEAFF
TRBV10-2	TRBJ2-7	CASSESGEQYF
TRBV19	TRBJ1-6	CASSIGGSPLHF
TRBV6-4	TRBJ2-3	CASSPTSGSSGDTQYF
TRBV27	TRBJ1-5	CASSSGSQPQHF
TRBV5-4	TRBJ2-2	CASSLGLAGGNTGELFF
TRBV4-2	TRBJ2-7	CASSQEWSGDLSEQYF
TRBV6-5	TRBJ2-1	CASSYSLAEYNEQFF
TRBV4-2	TRBJ2-1	CASSLTGGGNNEQFF
TRBV6-1	TRBJ1-1	CASSEKTSEAFF
TRBV11-1	TRBJ2-5	CASSRSSNSQETQYF
TRBV7-9	TRBJ2-7	CASSLAPHDEQYF
TRBV29-1	TRBJ1-2	CSVDGTGLNYGYTF
TRBV6-5	TRBJ2-2	CASSYRGTGELFF
TRBV27	TRBJ2-7	CASSSTSGRALHEQYF
TRBV5-1	TRBJ2-1	CASSLRSHLDEQFF
TRBV27	TRBJ2-5	CASSLFSGSGEETQYF
TRBV11-3	TRBJ2-1	CASSFGTANEQFF
TRBV4-2	TRBJ1-5	CASSQEGSGQFNQPQHF
TRBV5-6	TRBJ2-3	CASSFSGAGTDTQYF
TRBV7-2	TRBJ1-1	CASSLGANTEAFF
TRBV10-3	TRBJ2-1	CAIGGHYNEQFF
TRBV14	TRBJ2-7	CASSQYGVGYEQYF